This T cell receptor beta chain was retrieved from a study of blood T cell repertoires in COVID-19. Study at large: Whether acute or convalescent, the COVID-19 samples came from the United States, Italy and Spain.

As originally analysed: For nucleated cells, counts were estimated from reference gene primer amplification. TCRdb's table, derived via immunoSEQ multiplex PCR, lists solely in-frame clones and lacks some. V, J and clone size are taken as reported in that table, and D and trimming were inferred from the DNA itself. The profile shows 250,000 to 350,000 clones, 84% of them singletons. The sequenced material came from peripheral blood. This sequence originates from a human donor with COVID-19, enrolled during active disease. The donor label of this sample is uncertain.

The DNA of the CDR3 is TGTGCCAGCATCGAGGGGGGGTCTAGAGGGGTTTCAGGTGAGCAGTTCTTC. Protein: CASIEGGSRGVSGEQFF. This chain links TRBV28 with TRBJ2-1, with D possibly TRBD2 on 7 matching bases. CDR3 size: 17 residues. Germline assignment: CDR1 MDHEN and CDR2 SYDVKM. Trimming removed 7 bases at V and 9 bases at J, with 28 bases between.